This T cell receptor beta chain was sequenced for a study of beta chain features in type 1 diabetes. Study information: Age, gender and cell yields were similar between patients and healthy donors. Whole-study results and caveats: Patients showed naive, central memory and Treg TCRB repertoires that appeared more similar than those of healthy donors. Sequencing from cDNA could over-represent high-TCR-expressing cells.

Expressed TCRB transcripts got sequenced, as all isolated RNA was reverse transcribed. The data were produced by immunoSEQ multiplex PCR, yet TCRdb's version contains in-frame clones alone and is incomplete. The sample lists around 400,000 clones, more than 13% occurring once. Germline CDR1 reads SQVTM; CDR2 reads ANQGSEA. Trimming cost V 6 bases and J 0 bases, with 11 bases left between them. The CDR3 is 13 residues long. Notes on this clone: The antigen is undetermined. Other nucleotide sequences from this sample produce the same CDR3.

Purity of each sorted population was above 95%. This sequence was found in a woman between 18 and 30 years old in good health. The chain links TRBV29-1 to TRBJ1-2; possibly TRBD1 for D (5 bases). The sequenced sample was naive CD4+ T cells from blood. For the CDR3, the DNA is TGCAGCGTCCGGGGGTTGTCTAACTATGGCTACACCTTC. Translating it yields CSVRGLSNYGYTF.